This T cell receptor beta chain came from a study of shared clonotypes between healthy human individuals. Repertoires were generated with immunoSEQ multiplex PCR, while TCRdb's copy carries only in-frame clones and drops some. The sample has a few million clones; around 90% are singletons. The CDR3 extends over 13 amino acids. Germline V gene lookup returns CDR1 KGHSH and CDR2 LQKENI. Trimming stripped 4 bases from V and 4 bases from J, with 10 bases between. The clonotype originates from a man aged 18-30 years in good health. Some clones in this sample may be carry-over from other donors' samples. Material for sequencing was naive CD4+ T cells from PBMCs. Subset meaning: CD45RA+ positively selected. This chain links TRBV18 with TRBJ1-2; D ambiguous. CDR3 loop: CASSQGSSYGYTF. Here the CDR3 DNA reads TGTGCCAGCTCACAGGGTTCTAGCTATGGCTACACCTTC.